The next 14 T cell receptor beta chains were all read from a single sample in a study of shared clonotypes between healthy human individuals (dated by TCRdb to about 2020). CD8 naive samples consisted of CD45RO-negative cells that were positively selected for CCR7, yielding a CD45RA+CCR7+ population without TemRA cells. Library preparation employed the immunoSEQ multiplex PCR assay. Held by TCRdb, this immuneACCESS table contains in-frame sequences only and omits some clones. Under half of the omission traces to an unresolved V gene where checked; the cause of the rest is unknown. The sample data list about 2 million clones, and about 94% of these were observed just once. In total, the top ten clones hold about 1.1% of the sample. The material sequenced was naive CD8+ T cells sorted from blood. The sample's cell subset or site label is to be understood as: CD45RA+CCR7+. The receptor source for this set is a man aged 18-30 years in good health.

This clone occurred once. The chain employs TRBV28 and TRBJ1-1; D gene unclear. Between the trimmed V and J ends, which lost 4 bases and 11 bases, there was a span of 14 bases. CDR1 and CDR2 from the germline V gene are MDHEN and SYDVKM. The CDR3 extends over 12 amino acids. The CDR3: CASSYASLRAFF. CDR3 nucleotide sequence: TGTGCCAGCAGTTATGCGTCCTTAAGGGCTTTCTTT. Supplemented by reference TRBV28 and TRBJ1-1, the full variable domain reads DVKVTQSSRYLVKRTGEKVFLECVQDMDHENMFWYRQDPGLGLRLIYFSYDVKMKEKGDIPEGYSVSREKKERFSLILESASTNQTSMYLCASSYASLRAFFGQGTRLTVV.

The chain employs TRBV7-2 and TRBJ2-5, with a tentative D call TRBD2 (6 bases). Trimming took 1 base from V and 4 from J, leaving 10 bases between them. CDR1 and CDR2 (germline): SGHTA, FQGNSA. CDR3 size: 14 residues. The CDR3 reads CASSLGTTGETQYF. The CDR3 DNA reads TGTGCCAGCAGCTTAGGGACTACGGGAGAGACCCAGTACTTC.

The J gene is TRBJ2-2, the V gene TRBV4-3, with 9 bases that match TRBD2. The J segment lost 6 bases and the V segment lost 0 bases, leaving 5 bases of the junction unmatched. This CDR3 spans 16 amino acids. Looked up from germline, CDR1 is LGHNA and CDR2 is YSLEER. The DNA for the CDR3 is TGCGCCAGCAGCCAAGAAGGGCGGGAGGGCCCCGGGGAGCTGTTTTTT. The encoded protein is CASSQEGREGPGELFF.

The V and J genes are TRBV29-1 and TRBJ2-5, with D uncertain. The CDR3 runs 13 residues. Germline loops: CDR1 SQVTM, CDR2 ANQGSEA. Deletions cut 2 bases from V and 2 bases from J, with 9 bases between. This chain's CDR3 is CSVELPPQETQYF. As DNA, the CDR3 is TGCAGCGTTGAACTTCCCCCTCAAGAGACCCAGTACTTC.

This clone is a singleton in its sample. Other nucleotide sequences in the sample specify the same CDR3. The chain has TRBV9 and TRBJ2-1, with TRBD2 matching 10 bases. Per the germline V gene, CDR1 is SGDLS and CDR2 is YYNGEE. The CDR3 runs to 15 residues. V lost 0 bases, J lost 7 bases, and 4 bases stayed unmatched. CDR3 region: CASSVVAGGLNEQFF. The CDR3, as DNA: TGTGCCAGCAGCGTAGTAGCGGGAGGTTTAAATGAGCAGTTCTTC.

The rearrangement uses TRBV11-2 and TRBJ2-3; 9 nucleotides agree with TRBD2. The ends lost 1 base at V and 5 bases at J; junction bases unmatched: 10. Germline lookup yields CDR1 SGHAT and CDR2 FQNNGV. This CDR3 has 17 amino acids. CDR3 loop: CASSLVGAGGWVDTQYF. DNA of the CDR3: TGTGCCAGCAGCTTAGTGGGAGCGGGGGGCTGGGTAGATACGCAGTATTTT.

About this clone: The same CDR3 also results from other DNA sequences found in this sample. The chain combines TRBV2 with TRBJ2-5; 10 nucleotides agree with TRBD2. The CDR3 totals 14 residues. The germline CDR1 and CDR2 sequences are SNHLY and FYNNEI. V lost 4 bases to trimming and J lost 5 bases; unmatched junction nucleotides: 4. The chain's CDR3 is CASSALAGAETQYF. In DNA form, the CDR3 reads TGTGCCAGCAGTGCCCTAGCGGGAGCGGAGACCCAGTACTTC.

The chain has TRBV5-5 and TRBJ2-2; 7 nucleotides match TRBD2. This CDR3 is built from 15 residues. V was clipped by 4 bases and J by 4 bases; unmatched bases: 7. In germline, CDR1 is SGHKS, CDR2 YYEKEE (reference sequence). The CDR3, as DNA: TGTGCCAGCAGCCAAGAGCGGGGAAGCACCGGGGAGCTGTTTTTT. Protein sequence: CASSQERGSTGELFF.

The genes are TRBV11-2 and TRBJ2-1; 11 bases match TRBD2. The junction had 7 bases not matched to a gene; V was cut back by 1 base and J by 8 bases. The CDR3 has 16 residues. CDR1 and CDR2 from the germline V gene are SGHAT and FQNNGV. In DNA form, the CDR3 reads TGTGCCAGCAGCTTAGCTACTAGCGGGGGATGGTATGAGCAGTTCTTC. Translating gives CASSLATSGGWYEQFF.

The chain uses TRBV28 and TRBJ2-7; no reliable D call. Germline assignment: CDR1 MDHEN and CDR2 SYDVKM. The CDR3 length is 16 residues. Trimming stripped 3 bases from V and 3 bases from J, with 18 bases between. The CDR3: CASSFPLGTELYEQYF. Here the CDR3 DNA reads TGTGCCAGCAGTTTTCCCCTGGGCACAGAGCTCTACGAGCAGTACTTC.

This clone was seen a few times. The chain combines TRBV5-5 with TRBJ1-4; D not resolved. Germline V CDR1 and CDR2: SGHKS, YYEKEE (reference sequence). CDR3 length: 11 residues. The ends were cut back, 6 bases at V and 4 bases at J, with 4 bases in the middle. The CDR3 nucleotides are TGTGCCAGCACCTTTAATGAAAAACTGTTTTTT. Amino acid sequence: CASTFNEKLFF.

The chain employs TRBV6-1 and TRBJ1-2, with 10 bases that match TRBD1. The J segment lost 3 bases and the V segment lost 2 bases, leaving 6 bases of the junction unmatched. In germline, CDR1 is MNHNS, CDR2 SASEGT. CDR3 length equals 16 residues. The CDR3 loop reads CASSELWTGGDYGYTF. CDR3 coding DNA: TGTGCCAGCAGTGAACTATGGACAGGGGGTGACTATGGCTACACCTTC.

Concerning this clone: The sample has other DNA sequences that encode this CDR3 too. Here the CDR3 reads CASSVDGFTEAFF. The CDR3 coding sequence is TGTGCCAGCAGCGTAGACGGGTTCACTGAAGCTTTCTTT. The chain is built from TRBV9 and TRBJ1-1; D remains ambiguous. This CDR3 comprises 13 residues. CDR1 and CDR2 (germline): SGDLS, YYNGEE. V lost 0 bases and J 4 bases, leaving 7 bases between the germline ends.

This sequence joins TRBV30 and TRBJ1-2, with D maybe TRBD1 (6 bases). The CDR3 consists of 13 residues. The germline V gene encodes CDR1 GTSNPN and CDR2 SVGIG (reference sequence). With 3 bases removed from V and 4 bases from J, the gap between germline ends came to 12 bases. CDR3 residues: CAWSTDSPYGYTF. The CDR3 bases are TGTGCCTGGAGCACGGACAGTCCCTATGGCTACACCTTC.